This T cell receptor (beta chain) is drawn from a study of vaccination effects on CD4 cells after COVID-19. Overall study: After the second dose, samples were taken at median day 72.

Under the ViraFEST assay, PBMC were stimulated with viral peptide pools so that antigen-specific CD4+ T cells expanded. Sequencing was performed afterwards. A 10-day culture period preceded the isolation of CD4+ T cells. All study participants received two doses of BNT162b2 or mRNA-1273 vaccine. None of these healthy vaccinees had been infected with SARS-CoV-2 before vaccination. Study-level findings and limits: Convalescent patients were few in the study, and early post-infection timepoints were absent.

Measured with immunoSEQ multiplex PCR; TCRdb has only the in-frame clones, and not every one. The top ten hold 2% of the sample, which has about 59,000 clones, around 80% seen once. This clone appeared once. Its target is not known. The sequence derives from a human donor who received a COVID-19 vaccine. This specimen consisted of CD4+ T cells from PBMCs cultured with HCoV-OC43 spike peptides, obtained after COVID-19 vaccination. Subset given: HCoV-OC43 spike overlapping peptide pool stimulation.

The CDR3 DNA follows: TGTGCCAGCAGCTTAAAAGGGGATACGCAGTATTTT. Translating it yields CASSLKGDTQYF. The chain employs TRBV7-3 and TRBJ2-3; no reliable D call. This CDR3 contains 12 residues. Trimming stripped 1 base from V and 6 bases from J, with 5 bases between. Germline V lookup: CDR1 SGHTA, CDR2 FQGTGA.